Listed below are T cell receptor beta chains from one sample, sequenced in a study of cytomegalovirus exposure and HLA in healthy donors. Sequencing was performed with immunoSEQ multiplex PCR; in TCRdb, only in-frame clones are kept and a portion is missing. The table includes about 160,000 clones, just under 80% detected once. The sequencing input was PBMCs. Every receptor here comes from a woman aged 50 to 60 in good health and CMV-seronegative. Each CDR3 is given with its conserved first and last residue. D genes are given only for firm matches. Some rows have no size entry. The others give once, few or many, or a class for an expanded clone.

.,TRBV18,14,.,TRBJ1-5,CASSGAGLSQPQHF,TGTGCCAGCTCAGGGGCAGGGTTGAGCCAGCCCCAGCATTTT
TRBD2,TRBV18,15,.,TRBJ2-7,CASSPRTSGGYEQYF,TGTGCCAGCTCACCAAGGACTAGCGGGGGCTACGAGCAGTACTTC
.,TRBV27,13,.,TRBJ1-1,CASSFTETTEAFF,TGTGCCAGCAGTTTTACGGAGACCACTGAAGCTTTCTTT
.,TRBV2,12,.,TRBJ1-3,CASSVVRNTIYF,TGTGCCAGCAGTGTAGTTAGAAACACCATATATTTT
.,TRBV18,14,.,TRBJ1-2,CASSQQQIEGGYTF,TGTGCCAGCTCACAACAGCAGATTGAAGGTGGCTACACCTTC
.,TRBV7-9,15,.,TRBJ1-1,CASSYSRGLNTEAFF,TGTGCCAGCAGCTACTCCCGGGGGTTGAACACTGAAGCTTTCTTT
.,TRBV19,14,once,TRBJ1-2,CASRLAPDRYGYTF,TGTGCCAGTAGACTTGCCCCTGATCGCTATGGCTACACCTTC
.,TRBV18,13,.,TRBJ2-7,CASSPAGLYEQYF,TGTGCCAGCTCACCCGCAGGGCTCTACGAGCAGTACTTC
.,TRBV28,13,.,TRBJ1-5,CASTGQPNQPQHF,TGTGCCAGCACAGGACAGCCTAATCAGCCCCAGCATTTT
TRBD1,TRBV19,14,.,TRBJ2-3,CASSTTGGPDTQYF,TGTGCCAGTAGCACAACAGGGGGACCAGATACGCAGTATTTT
.,TRBV18,17,.,TRBJ1-1,CASSRQRETTTYTEAFF,TGTGCCAGCTCACGCCAACGGGAGACCACCACGTACACTGAAGCTTTCTTT
TRBD1,TRBV9,17,.,TRBJ1-4,CASSVGFRGLGFEKLFF,TGTGCCAGCAGCGTAGGATTTAGGGGGCTAGGGTTCGAAAAACTGTTTTTT
.,TRBV5-1,14,.,TRBJ1-3,CASSAEGAGNTIYF,TGCGCCAGCAGCGCGGAGGGCGCTGGAAACACCATATATTTT
.,TRBV28,16,.,TRBJ2-7,CASSLDTIRGPYEQYF,TGTGCCAGCAGTTTGGACACGATACGAGGCCCCTACGAGCAGTACTTC
.,TRBV5-1,12,.,TRBJ1-1,CASSLGAVGAFF,TGCGCCAGCAGCTTAGGGGCTGTTGGAGCTTTCTTT
.,TRBV4-3,13,.,TRBJ1-6,CASSQDPGGPLHF,TGCGCCAGCAGCCAAGACCCGGGCGGGCCCCTCCACTTT
TRBD1,TRBV10-3,12,.,TRBJ1-2,CAISVHRGGYTF,TGTGCCATCAGTGTCCACAGGGGTGGCTACACCTTC
.,TRBV5-1,15,.,TRBJ2-7,CASSFTGIPLYEQYF,TGCGCCAGCAGCTTTACCGGGATCCCCCTTTACGAGCAGTACTTC
.,TRBV2,12,.,TRBJ1-3,CARRDSRDTIYF,TGTGCCAGGAGGGACTCCCGGGACACCATATATTTT
.,TRBV2,15,.,TRBJ1-5,CASQRVLGSNQPQHF,TGTGCCAGCCAGCGGGTTTTGGGAAGCAATCAGCCCCAGCATTTT
.,TRBV9,15,.,TRBJ2-3,CASSDVHGGSDTQYF,TGTGCCAGCAGCGACGTCCATGGGGGGTCCGATACGCAGTATTTT
.,TRBV14,13,.,TRBJ2-7,CASSQVNSYEQYF,TGTGCCAGCAGCCAAGTTAACTCCTACGAGCAGTACTTC
TRBD2,TRBV9,17,once,TRBJ2-1,CASSPRTSGGTYNEQFF,TGTGCCAGCAGCCCCCGGACTAGCGGGGGGACCTACAATGAGCAGTTCTTC
.,TRBV7-9,15,.,TRBJ1-2,CASSPGLPGGYGYTF,TGTGCCAGCAGCCCGGGACTCCCCGGCGGCTATGGCTACACCTTC
.,TRBV14,16,.,TRBJ1-5,CASTNPQGYSNQPQHF,TGTGCCAGCACCAACCCACAGGGATATAGCAATCAGCCCCAGCATTTT
.,TRBV6-5,13,.,TRBJ1-2,CASSYLGGNGYTF,TGTGCCAGCAGTTACTTAGGGGGTAATGGCTACACCTTC
.,TRBV13,13,.,TRBJ1-2,CASSLGGALGYTF,TGTGCCAGCAGCTTGGGGGGGGCCCTCGGCTACACCTTC
.,TRBV4-1,15,once,TRBJ1-6,CASSQGVRVASPLHF,TGCGCCAGCAGCCAAGGCGTCAGGGTGGCCTCACCCCTCCACTTT
TRBD1,TRBV4-2,18,.,TRBJ1-3,CASSQEATTGYSGNTIYF,TGTGCCAGCAGCCAAGAGGCGACGACAGGGTATTCTGGAAACACCATATATTTT